The rows below give T cell receptor beta chains drawn from one sample of a study of Tregs in tolerant kidney transplant recipients. These receptors' targets are unknown. Produced via immunoSEQ multiplex PCR; TCRdb's table is partial and in-frame only. The top ten hold approximately 3.6% of the sample, which has around 5,600 clones, 90% seen once. The specimen comprised Tregs from blood cultured with allogeneic cells, sampled before the transplant. The receptors were gathered from a human patient who received a combined kidney and bone marrow transplant. The CDR3 runs from the conserved cysteine through the conserved F or W. A D gene is named only where the DNA matches it firmly. Expanded clones are given a class, and other clones once, few, many or no size at all.

cdr3_nt: TGTGCCAGCAGTTCTCTCAGATATGGCTACACCTTC
cdr3_aa: CASSSLRYGYTF
j_call: TRBJ1-2
v_call: TRBV28
d_call: -
clone_size: once

cdr3_nt: TGTGCCAGCAGTGAATGGGGGGACACTGAAGCTTTCTTT
cdr3_aa: CASSEWGDTEAFF
j_call: TRBJ1-1
v_call: TRBV2
d_call: -
clone_size: few

cdr3_nt: TGTGCCACCCCACCTTATACCTTTAAGGATCAGCCCCAGCATTTT
cdr3_aa: CATPPYTFKDQPQHF
j_call: TRBJ1-5
v_call: TRBV9
d_call: -
clone_size: -

cdr3_nt: TGCGCCAGCAGCCAAGAATTAGGGACAGGGGGCGTGAACACTGAAGCTTTCTTT
cdr3_aa: CASSQELGTGGVNTEAFF
j_call: TRBJ1-1
v_call: TRBV4-1
d_call: TRBD1
clone_size: -

cdr3_nt: TGCGCCAGCAGCTTGGGGGCGGGACTAGCGGGAGTTGGAGAGCTTAGCTCCTACAATGAGCAGTTCTTC
cdr3_aa: CASSLGAGLAGVGELSSYNEQFF
j_call: TRBJ2-1
v_call: TRBV5-1
d_call: TRBD2
clone_size: -

cdr3_nt: TGCGCCAGCAGTGCTGGGGGCGGGGGCTACACCTTC
cdr3_aa: CASSAGGGGYTF
j_call: TRBJ1-2
v_call: TRBV10-2
d_call: -
clone_size: -

cdr3_nt: TGTGCCAGCAGCCGACAGGGAGCGTCGTTCTCTGGGGCCAACGTCCTGACTTTC
cdr3_aa: CASSRQGASFSGANVLTF
j_call: TRBJ2-6
v_call: TRBV7-9
d_call: TRBD1
clone_size: -

cdr3_nt: TGTGCCAGCAGCTTAGCTGGCACGACGTCCACAGATACGCAGTATTTT
cdr3_aa: CASSLAGTTSTDTQYF
j_call: TRBJ2-3
v_call: TRBV7-6
d_call: -
clone_size: -

cdr3_nt: TGTGCCAGCACAATAGGGGGTCAGCCCCAGCATTTT
cdr3_aa: CASTIGGQPQHF
j_call: TRBJ1-5
v_call: TRBV28
d_call: -
clone_size: -

cdr3_nt: TGTGCCAGCAGTCCGATCGACAGTCGGGCGTATGGCTACACCTTC
cdr3_aa: CASSPIDSRAYGYTF
j_call: TRBJ1-2
v_call: TRBV28
d_call: -
clone_size: once

cdr3_nt: TGCGCCAGCAGCCAAGTTCTATCCTCTGGGGCCAACGTCCTGACTTTC
cdr3_aa: CASSQVLSSGANVLTF
j_call: TRBJ2-6
v_call: TRBV4-3
d_call: -
clone_size: -

cdr3_nt: TGCGCCAGCAGCCGGGGGGCGGTACAGATCAACATTCAGTACTTC
cdr3_aa: CASSRGAVQINIQYF
j_call: TRBJ2-4
v_call: TRBV5-1
d_call: -
clone_size: -

cdr3_nt: TGTGCCAGCCAAAGGCAACGTAATGAAAAACTGTTTTTT
cdr3_aa: CASQRQRNEKLFF
j_call: TRBJ1-4
v_call: TRBV6-1
d_call: -
clone_size: -

cdr3_nt: TGTGCCGCGCGACAGGGGACAAATTCACCCCTCCACTTT
cdr3_aa: CAARQGTNSPLHF
j_call: TRBJ1-6
v_call: TRBV6-5
d_call: TRBD1
clone_size: -

cdr3_nt: TGCGCCAGCAGCTTCACAGGGGGCATCAACTATGGCTACACCTTC
cdr3_aa: CASSFTGGINYGYTF
j_call: TRBJ1-2
v_call: TRBV5-1
d_call: TRBD1
clone_size: few

cdr3_nt: TGTGCCAGCAGCTTGGACCGCCGAGGGGGCTACACCTTC
cdr3_aa: CASSLDRRGGYTF
j_call: TRBJ1-2
v_call: TRBV5-4
d_call: -
clone_size: -

cdr3_nt: TGTGCCAGCAGCTTAAGTCCGGTGAACACCGGGGAGCTGTTTTTT
cdr3_aa: CASSLSPVNTGELFF
j_call: TRBJ2-2
v_call: TRBV7-8
d_call: -
clone_size: -

cdr3_nt: TGCAGTGCTCCAATAGATACGCAGTATTTT
cdr3_aa: CSAPIDTQYF
j_call: TRBJ2-3
v_call: TRBV20-1
d_call: -
clone_size: -

cdr3_nt: TGTGCCAGCAGCTTAGCGCCGACTAGCGAGGACCAGTACTTC
cdr3_aa: CASSLAPTSEDQYF
j_call: TRBJ2-5
v_call: TRBV7-9
d_call: TRBD2
clone_size: -

cdr3_nt: TGTGCCAGCAGCCCAGAATACACAGGTACGCAGTATTTT
cdr3_aa: CASSPEYTGTQYF
j_call: TRBJ2-3
v_call: TRBV14
d_call: -
clone_size: -

cdr3_nt: TGTGCCAGCTCCGGGACTCCCACCGGGGAGCTGTTTTTT
cdr3_aa: CASSGTPTGELFF
j_call: TRBJ2-2
v_call: TRBV5-4
d_call: -
clone_size: -

cdr3_nt: TGCAGCGTTGTGGCTAGCGGCTACAATGAGCAGTTCTTC
cdr3_aa: CSVVASGYNEQFF
j_call: TRBJ2-1
v_call: TRBV29-1
d_call: TRBD2
clone_size: -

cdr3_nt: TGTGCCAGTAGTGTGTCTGGCACCCTGAACTATGGCTACACCTTC
cdr3_aa: CASSVSGTLNYGYTF
j_call: TRBJ1-2
v_call: TRBV19
d_call: -
clone_size: -

cdr3_nt: TGTGCCAGCAGCCAACAGGGGCCCTACAATGAGCAGTTCTTC
cdr3_aa: CASSQQGPYNEQFF
j_call: TRBJ2-1
v_call: TRBV5-4
d_call: TRBD1
clone_size: -

cdr3_nt: TGTGCCAGCACCCCAGGCAGGGGTTCCACTGAAGCTTTCTTT
cdr3_aa: CASTPGRGSTEAFF
j_call: TRBJ1-1
v_call: TRBV11-2
d_call: -
clone_size: -

cdr3_nt: TGTGCCAGCCAGAAAACCAAACAGAACACCGGGGAGCTGTTTTTT
cdr3_aa: CASQKTKQNTGELFF
j_call: TRBJ2-2
v_call: TRBV28
d_call: -
clone_size: -

cdr3_nt: TGTGCCAGCAGTTCCAGGGGGCGCCCCTCCGATCGAGCTTTCTTT
cdr3_aa: CASSSRGRPSDRAFF
j_call: TRBJ1-1
v_call: TRBV27
d_call: TRBD1
clone_size: -

cdr3_nt: TGTGCCAGCAGTTCAGCAGGGAGCAAAAACATTCAGTACTTC
cdr3_aa: CASSSAGSKNIQYF
j_call: TRBJ2-4
v_call: TRBV5-4
d_call: -
clone_size: few

cdr3_nt: TGTGCCAGCAGTCTAGACAGAGCAGATACGCAGTATTTT
cdr3_aa: CASSLDRADTQYF
j_call: TRBJ2-3
v_call: TRBV2
d_call: -
clone_size: -

cdr3_nt: TGTGCCAGTAGTATCACAGATACGCAGTATTTT
cdr3_aa: CASSITDTQYF
j_call: TRBJ2-3
v_call: TRBV19
d_call: -
clone_size: -

cdr3_nt: TGTGCCAGCAGCCCGGGACAGGGGTATTCCGAGCAGTACTTC
cdr3_aa: CASSPGQGYSEQYF
j_call: TRBJ2-7
v_call: TRBV7-6
d_call: TRBD1
clone_size: -

cdr3_nt: TGTGCCAGCAGCTTTGTTGGACAGGGGAACTACGAGCAGTACTTC
cdr3_aa: CASSFVGQGNYEQYF
j_call: TRBJ2-7
v_call: TRBV5-6
d_call: TRBD1
clone_size: -

cdr3_nt: TGCGCCAGCAGCCAAGGGAGGGGGTCTAGCACAGATACGCAGTATTTT
cdr3_aa: CASSQGRGSSTDTQYF
j_call: TRBJ2-3
v_call: TRBV4-1
d_call: -
clone_size: -

cdr3_nt: TGTGCCAGCAGCAAAGCGGTTCACCCCGCGGGACGGGAAAACATTCAGTACTTC
cdr3_aa: CASSKAVHPAGRENIQYF
j_call: TRBJ2-4
v_call: TRBV21-1
d_call: -
clone_size: -

cdr3_nt: TGTGCCTGCCTAGACAGTACTAATGAAAAACTGTTTTTT
cdr3_aa: CACLDSTNEKLFF
j_call: TRBJ1-4
v_call: TRBV28
d_call: -
clone_size: -

cdr3_nt: TGTGCCAGTAGTCGGAGCCGACAGGACCCGTACCAAGAGACCCAGTACTTC
cdr3_aa: CASSRSRQDPYQETQYF
j_call: TRBJ2-5
v_call: TRBV19
d_call: -
clone_size: -

cdr3_nt: TGTGCCAGCACCGCGGACAGCTCTTATGGCTACACCTTC
cdr3_aa: CASTADSSYGYTF
j_call: TRBJ1-2
v_call: TRBV2
d_call: -
clone_size: -

cdr3_nt: TGTGCCATCAGTGATGTGGGGGGCGGGCACTACGAGCAGTACTTC
cdr3_aa: CAISDVGGGHYEQYF
j_call: TRBJ2-7
v_call: TRBV10-3
d_call: -
clone_size: -

cdr3_nt: TGTGCCAGCAGCTTGGGAACCGGGACAGCCTTTAGGGATGGCTACACCTTC
cdr3_aa: CASSLGTGTAFRDGYTF
j_call: TRBJ1-2
v_call: TRBV7-9
d_call: TRBD1
clone_size: -

cdr3_nt: TGTGCCAGCAGTGAGGGGGGGCGGGGGGGCCGAGATACGCAGTATTTT
cdr3_aa: CASSEGGRGGRDTQYF
j_call: TRBJ2-3
v_call: TRBV2
d_call: TRBD2
clone_size: -

cdr3_nt: TGTGCCAGCATCTTTAATGGCTACACCTTC
cdr3_aa: CASIFNGYTF
j_call: TRBJ1-2
v_call: TRBV2
d_call: -
clone_size: -

cdr3_nt: TGCAGTGCTACGGGGCCCTATGGCTACACCTTC
cdr3_aa: CSATGPYGYTF
j_call: TRBJ1-2
v_call: TRBV20-1
d_call: -
clone_size: -

cdr3_nt: TGTGCCAGCTCACCACCCGGGGACCCGCACGAGCAGTACTTC
cdr3_aa: CASSPPGDPHEQYF
j_call: TRBJ2-7
v_call: TRBV18
d_call: -
clone_size: -

cdr3_nt: TGTGCCAGCAGTTACACATTGGGGACCCAGTACTTC
cdr3_aa: CASSYTLGTQYF
j_call: TRBJ2-5
v_call: TRBV6-5
d_call: -
clone_size: -

cdr3_nt: TGTGCCAGCGGATTCGGAAAACAGTACTTC
cdr3_aa: CASGFGKQYF
j_call: TRBJ2-4
v_call: TRBV27
d_call: -
clone_size: -

cdr3_nt: TGTGCCAGAAGCTTCGGGGGGCCAGGGGAAGACACTGAAGCTTTCTTT
cdr3_aa: CARSFGGPGEDTEAFF
j_call: TRBJ1-1
v_call: TRBV5-3
d_call: -
clone_size: -

cdr3_nt: TGTGCCAGCAGCACCCTCGATGAAAAACTGTTTTTT
cdr3_aa: CASSTLDEKLFF
j_call: TRBJ1-4
v_call: TRBV7-9
d_call: -
clone_size: once

cdr3_nt: TGTGCCAGCAGTGAAAACAGGGCCTACGAGCAGTACTTC
cdr3_aa: CASSENRAYEQYF
j_call: TRBJ2-7
v_call: TRBV2
d_call: -
clone_size: -

cdr3_nt: TGTGCCAGCAGTCCCTCTCCCGGGACAGTAGCGACGAACACTGAAGCTTTCTTT
cdr3_aa: CASSPSPGTVATNTEAFF
j_call: TRBJ1-1
v_call: TRBV7-9
d_call: TRBD1
clone_size: -

cdr3_nt: TGTGCCAGCAGCTTCTCAAGTCGGGCCCCCGGGGAGCTGTTTTTT
cdr3_aa: CASSFSSRAPGELFF
j_call: TRBJ2-2
v_call: TRBV7-2
d_call: -
clone_size: -

cdr3_nt: TGTGCCAGCAGCTTAGGGCAGGGCAGTGAAAAACTGTTTTTT
cdr3_aa: CASSLGQGSEKLFF
j_call: TRBJ1-4
v_call: TRBV11-2
d_call: -
clone_size: -

cdr3_nt: TGTGCCAGCAGCGCCCTCGACAGGGCCCAATACAAAAACATTCAGTACTTC
cdr3_aa: CASSALDRAQYKNIQYF
j_call: TRBJ2-4
v_call: TRBV7-9
d_call: TRBD1
clone_size: -

cdr3_nt: TGTGCCAGCAACGATGCTGGGGAAAAACTGTTTTTT
cdr3_aa: CASNDAGEKLFF
j_call: TRBJ1-4
v_call: TRBV28
d_call: -
clone_size: -

cdr3_nt: TGTGCCAGCAGTGAAGCGGAACATACGGGCAATCAGCCCCAGCATTTT
cdr3_aa: CASSEAEHTGNQPQHF
j_call: TRBJ1-5
v_call: TRBV2
d_call: -
clone_size: -

cdr3_nt: TGCGCCAGCAGCGGAGCGGGGGGGACTAGCACAGATACGCAGTATTTT
cdr3_aa: CASSGAGGTSTDTQYF
j_call: TRBJ2-3
v_call: TRBV5-1
d_call: TRBD2
clone_size: -

cdr3_nt: TGTGCCAGCAGTGAGATAGCGGGTTCCACAGATACGCAGTATTTT
cdr3_aa: CASSEIAGSTDTQYF
j_call: TRBJ2-3
v_call: TRBV6-4
d_call: TRBD2
clone_size: -

cdr3_nt: TGTGCCATCAGGGGGACTAGCCCCAACAATGAGCAGTTCTTC
cdr3_aa: CAIRGTSPNNEQFF
j_call: TRBJ2-1
v_call: TRBV10-3
d_call: TRBD2
clone_size: -

cdr3_nt: TGTGCCAGCAGTGACCCCAGGGGGCGCGTAGACACTGAAGCTTTCTTT
cdr3_aa: CASSDPRGRVDTEAFF
j_call: TRBJ1-1
v_call: TRBV6-1
d_call: TRBD1
clone_size: -